This T cell receptor (beta chain) was obtained from a study of technical replicates of blood from several donors. The CDR3 has 11 amino acids. The V gene's germline CDR1 is MNHEY and CDR2 SVGAGI. V lost 5 bases, J lost 11 bases, and 10 bases lay in between. Assay: immunoSEQ multiplex PCR; the TCRdb copy retains only in-frame clones and omits some. The sample consists of tens of thousands of clones, roughly 98% of them appearing once. The chain employs TRBV6-5 and TRBJ1-5; a weak D match, TRBD1 (5 bases). The material sequenced was T cells isolated from PBMCs. This clonotype was sampled from a human donor in good health. CDR3 amino acids: CASSEIRAQHF. The CDR3 DNA follows: TGTGCCAGCAGTGAAATCAGGGCCCAGCATTTT.